A selection of T cell receptor beta chains follows, all from one sample in a study of CD8+CD57+ T cells in acquired aplastic anemia. One entry per CDR3 protein, called by TCRdb with MiXCR from the reads. The sample records roughly 250,000 distinct CDR3 sequences, 47% being singletons. What was sequenced was sorted CD4+, CD8+, or CD8+CD57+ T cells (not recorded which) from PBMCs. Every receptor here comes from a human donor with aplastic anemia. Each CDR3 is given with its conserved first and last residue. D genes are given only for firm matches. Only part of the rows carry a size: once, few, many, or a class if the clone is expanded.

cdr3_aa cdr3_nt v_call d_call j_call clone_size
CASSLRPGQQETQYF TGCGCCAGCAGCTTGAGGCCGGGACAGCAAGAGACCCAGTACTTC TRBV5-1 TRBD1 TRBJ2-5 many
CASSDLGTGGRETQYF TGTGCCAGCAGTGATTTAGGGACAGGGGGCAGGGAGACCCAGTACTTC TRBV25-1 TRBD1 TRBJ2-5 .
CASSLAETGWYEQYF TGTGCCAGCAGTTTAGCAGAGACAGGTTGGTACGAGCAGTACTTC TRBV7-4 . TRBJ2-7 .
CASSVGGGGDGYTF TGTGCCAGCAGCGTAGGGGGAGGGGGCGATGGCTACACCTTC TRBV9 TRBD1 TRBJ1-2 many
CASSEGNQAFGYEQYF TGTGCCAGCAGTGAAGGGAACCAGGCGTTCGGATACGAGCAGTACTTC TRBV2 . TRBJ2-7 .
CASSGSKWEQYF TGTGCCAGCAGTGGCAGCAAGTGGGAGCAGTACTTC TRBV27 . TRBJ2-7 .
CSAREGGPAGELFF TGCAGTGCTAGGGAGGGAGGGCCCGCCGGGGAGCTGTTTTTT TRBV20-1 TRBD2 TRBJ2-2 few
CAISESRGETVNTEAFF TGTGCCATCAGTGAGTCGCGAGGGGAGACAGTGAACACTGAAGCTTTCTTT TRBV10-3 . TRBJ1-1 many
CASSVEGGADEQFF TGTGCCAGCAGCGTAGAAGGGGGTGCTGATGAGCAGTTCTTC TRBV9 . TRBJ2-1 .
CSASQQERPYEQYF TGCAGTGCTAGCCAACAGGAGCGCCCCTACGAGCAGTACTTC TRBV20-1 . TRBJ2-7 few
CASSLGGRSSTNEKLFF TGCGCCAGCAGCTTGGGCGGGAGGTCTTCAACTAATGAAAAACTGTTTTTT TRBV5-1 . TRBJ1-4 few
CASSLADSTDTQYF TGTGCCAGCAGCCTAGCGGATAGCACAGATACGCAGTATTTT TRBV6-4 TRBD2 TRBJ2-3 many
CASSSNRGGGSYTF TGTGCCAGCAGCAGTAACAGGGGAGGAGGGAGCTACACCTTC TRBV7-9 TRBD1 TRBJ1-2 .
CASRTSGGNYNEQFF TGTGCCAGCAGGACTAGCGGGGGTAACTACAATGAGCAGTTCTTC TRBV5-5 TRBD2 TRBJ2-1 once
CSVLDRMGNEQFF TGCAGCGTACTGGACAGGATGGGGAATGAGCAGTTCTTC TRBV29-1 TRBD1 TRBJ2-1 once
CATSREGGDYGYTF TGTGCCACCAGCAGAGAAGGGGGTGACTATGGCTACACCTTC TRBV15 . TRBJ1-2 once
CATSPAGALYGYTF TGTGCCACCAGCCCGGCCGGAGCCCTCTATGGCTACACCTTC TRBV15 . TRBJ1-2 .
CASSQFNGAEIYSGANVLTF TGCGCCAGCAGCCAATTCAACGGGGCAGAAATATACTCTGGGGCCAACGTCCTGACTTTC TRBV4-3 . TRBJ2-6 .
CASSRTTLNTEAFF TGTGCCAGCAGCCGGACCACCTTGAACACTGAAGCTTTCTTT TRBV10-3 . TRBJ1-1 once
CASSLSRTGGSSGYTF TGTGCCAGCAGTTTATCGAGGACAGGGGGCTCGTCTGGCTACACCTTC TRBV27 TRBD1 TRBJ1-2 .
CASRGQANGYTF TGTGCCAGCAGGGGACAGGCCAATGGCTACACCTTC TRBV27 TRBD1 TRBJ1-2 many
CASRPTGGVDEQYF TGTGCCAGCAGGCCGACCGGAGGCGTAGACGAGCAGTACTTC TRBV27 . TRBJ2-7 many
CSARVARWANEAFF TGCAGTGCTAGGGTCGCGCGTTGGGCGAATGAAGCTTTCTTT TRBV20-1 . TRBJ1-1 once
CASSLKGGYGYTF TGTGCCAGCAGCTTGAAGGGCGGATATGGCTACACCTTC TRBV7-2 . TRBJ1-2 .
CASSLVYFVGLGQGIANEQFF TGTGCCAGCAGCTTAGTCTATTTCGTTGGGCTCGGACAGGGAATTGCCAATGAGCAGTTCTTC TRBV7-8 TRBD1 TRBJ2-1 many
CASSSIRQGYEQYF TGTGCCAGCAGCTCGATAAGACAGGGCTACGAGCAGTACTTC TRBV7-9 TRBD1 TRBJ2-7 .
CATSRDFDEKLFF TGTGCCACCAGCAGGGACTTTGATGAAAAACTGTTTTTT TRBV15 . TRBJ1-4 .
CASSVEGVETQYF TGTGCCAGCAGCGTAGAAGGCGTAGAGACCCAGTACTTC TRBV9 . TRBJ2-5 many
CASSEGGRIYEQYF TGCGCCAGCAGTGAGGGCGGGAGGATCTACGAGCAGTACTTC TRBV10-1 TRBD2 TRBJ2-7 many
CATSSFGNEQFF TGTGCCACCAGCAGCTTTGGAAATGAGCAGTTCTTC TRBV15 . TRBJ2-1 .
CSVEVDVNEQFF TGCAGCGTTGAAGTAGATGTCAATGAGCAGTTCTTC TRBV29-1 . TRBJ2-1 .
CASSPGQGGSATYEQYF TGTGCCAGCAGTCCCGGACAGGGGGGAAGTGCAACCTACGAGCAGTACTTC TRBV6-2/TRBV6-3 TRBD1 TRBJ2-7 few
CATQDLTQAFF TGTGCCACTCAGGACCTCACCCAAGCTTTCTTT TRBV10-3 . TRBJ1-1 .
CASSESPIIFSEAFF TGTGCCAGCAGTGAATCCCCCATTATATTCTCTGAAGCTTTCTTT TRBV2 . TRBJ1-1 .
CSAGPYSFQETQYF TGCAGCGCGGGACCCTACAGTTTCCAAGAGACCCAGTACTTC TRBV29-1 . TRBJ2-5 .
CASTVGQGANQPQHF TGTGCCAGTACTGTTGGACAGGGGGCCAATCAGCCCCAGCATTTT TRBV19 TRBD1 TRBJ1-5 many
CAISGSWGGGPTDTQYF TGTGCCATCAGTGGTTCGTGGGGGGGAGGCCCCACAGATACGCAGTATTTT TRBV10-3 TRBD2 TRBJ2-3 many
CASSVDGGGSTDTQYF TGTGCCAGCAGCGTAGACGGCGGGGGCAGCACAGATACGCAGTATTTT TRBV9 . TRBJ2-3 many
CASSLHRAGTEAFF TGTGCCAGTAGTCTACACAGGGCCGGCACTGAAGCTTTCTTT TRBV19 . TRBJ1-1 .
CASSPGTSGPYEQYF TGTGCCAGCAGCCCAGGTACTAGCGGCCCCTACGAGCAGTACTTC TRBV14 TRBD2 TRBJ2-7 many
CSVGPRDSSEQYF TGCAGCGTGGGGCCCCGGGACAGCTCCGAGCAGTACTTC TRBV29-1 TRBD1 TRBJ2-7 many
CAISEQEDGYTF TGTGCCATCAGCGAGCAGGAGGATGGCTACACCTTC TRBV10-3 . TRBJ1-2 many
CASSTGGTEAFF TGCGCCAGCAGCACAGGGGGCACTGAAGCTTTCTTT TRBV27 TRBD1 TRBJ1-1 many
CASSFTRGSTDTQYF TGTGCCAGCAGCTTTACTCGGGGGAGCACAGATACGCAGTATTTT TRBV7-9 . TRBJ2-3 many
CAWSVLAFWSLHF TGTGCCTGGAGCGTACTGGCCTTCTGGTCCCTCCACTTT TRBV30 . TRBJ1-6 few
CAITKGGELFF TGTGCCATCACCAAAGGCGGGGAGCTGTTTTTT TRBV10-3 . TRBJ2-2 many
CSARNFDINTEAFF TGCAGTGCTAGAAACTTCGACATCAACACTGAAGCTTTCTTT TRBV20-1 . TRBJ1-1 .
CSAQGWGTNEKLFF TGCAGCGCTCAGGGGTGGGGAACTAATGAAAAACTGTTTTTT TRBV29-1 . TRBJ1-4 .
CASSVDGNEKLFF TGTGCCAGCAGCGTAGACGGGAATGAAAAACTGTTTTTT TRBV9 . TRBJ1-4 many
CASSFPGNTIYF TGTGCCAGCAGCTTCCCTGGAAACACCATATATTTT TRBV7-2 . TRBJ1-3 .
CASSLGRGQGNSPLHF TGTGCCAGCAGCCTGGGCAGGGGACAGGGTAATTCACCCCTCCACTTT TRBV7-2 TRBD1 TRBJ1-6 once
CSGKPRSSYEQYF TGCAGTGGAAAGCCCAGGAGCTCCTACGAGCAGTACTTC TRBV20-1 . TRBJ2-7 many
CATSIEVSNQPQHF TGTGCCACCAGCATCGAGGTCAGCAATCAGCCCCAGCATTTT TRBV15 . TRBJ1-5 .
CSASRADTQYF TGCAGTGCTAGTCGCGCAGATACGCAGTATTTT TRBV20-1 . TRBJ2-3 .
CATSSEDSLGAFF TGTGCCACCAGCAGCGAGGACAGTCTTGGAGCTTTCTTT TRBV15 . TRBJ1-1 many
CARSPRLGELFF TGTGCCAGAAGCCCGAGGTTAGGGGAGCTGTTTTTT TRBV2 . TRBJ2-2 .
CASSSAVRGNTEAFF TGTGCCAGCAGCTCGGCTGTGCGCGGGAACACTGAAGCTTTCTTT TRBV7-9 . TRBJ1-1 .
CASSYSLDGNSYEQYF TGTGCCAGCAGCTACTCCCTGGACGGTAACTCCTACGAGCAGTACTTC TRBV2 . TRBJ2-7 .
CATSRGTGRGSWTEAFF TGTGCCACCAGCAGAGGGACAGGGCGAGGTTCGTGGACTGAAGCTTTCTTT TRBV15 TRBD1 TRBJ1-1 .
CASSDHEQFF TGTGCCAGCAGTGACCATGAGCAGTTCTTC TRBV2 . TRBJ2-1 few